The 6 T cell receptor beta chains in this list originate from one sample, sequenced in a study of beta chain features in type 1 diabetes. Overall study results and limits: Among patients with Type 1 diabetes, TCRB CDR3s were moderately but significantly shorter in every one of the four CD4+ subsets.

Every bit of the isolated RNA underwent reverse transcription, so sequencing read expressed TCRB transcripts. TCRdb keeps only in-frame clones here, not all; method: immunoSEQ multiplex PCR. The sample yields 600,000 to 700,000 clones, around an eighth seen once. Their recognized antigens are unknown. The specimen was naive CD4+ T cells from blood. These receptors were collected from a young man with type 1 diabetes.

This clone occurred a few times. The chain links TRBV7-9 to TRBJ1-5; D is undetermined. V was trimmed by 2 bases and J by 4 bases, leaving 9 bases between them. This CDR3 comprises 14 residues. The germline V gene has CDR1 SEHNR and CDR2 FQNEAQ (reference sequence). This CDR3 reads CASSLSGDNQPQHF. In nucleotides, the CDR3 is TGTGCCAGCAGCTTAAGCGGGGATAATCAGCCCCAGCATTTT.

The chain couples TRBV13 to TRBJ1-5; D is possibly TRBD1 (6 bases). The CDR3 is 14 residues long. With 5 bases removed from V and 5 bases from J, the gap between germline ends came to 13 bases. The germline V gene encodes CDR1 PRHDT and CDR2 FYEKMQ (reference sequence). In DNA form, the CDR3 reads TGTGCCAGCAGCCGTCGGGGGGCGGATCAGCCCCAGCATTTT. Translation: CASSRRGADQPQHF.

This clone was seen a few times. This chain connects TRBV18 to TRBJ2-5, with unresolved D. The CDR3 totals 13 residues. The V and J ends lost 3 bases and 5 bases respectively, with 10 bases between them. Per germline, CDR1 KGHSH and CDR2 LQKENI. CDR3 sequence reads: CASSPGLMETQYF. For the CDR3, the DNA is TGTGCCAGCTCACCTGGTTTGATGGAGACCCAGTACTTC.

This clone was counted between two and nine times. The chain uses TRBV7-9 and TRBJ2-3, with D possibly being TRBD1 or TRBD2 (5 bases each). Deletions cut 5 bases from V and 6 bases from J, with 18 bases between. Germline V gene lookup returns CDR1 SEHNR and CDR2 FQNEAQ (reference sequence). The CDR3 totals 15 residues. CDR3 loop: CASSPWDGPGDTQYF. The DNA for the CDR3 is TGTGCCAGCAGCCCGTGGGACGGCCCGGGGGATACGCAGTATTTT.

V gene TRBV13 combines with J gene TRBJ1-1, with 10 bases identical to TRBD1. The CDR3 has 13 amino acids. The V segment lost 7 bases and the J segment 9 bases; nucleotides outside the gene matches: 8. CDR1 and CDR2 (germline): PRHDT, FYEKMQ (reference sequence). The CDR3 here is CASTLGGQGKAFF. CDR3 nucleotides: TGTGCCAGCACCCTGGGGGGACAGGGGAAAGCTTTCTTT.

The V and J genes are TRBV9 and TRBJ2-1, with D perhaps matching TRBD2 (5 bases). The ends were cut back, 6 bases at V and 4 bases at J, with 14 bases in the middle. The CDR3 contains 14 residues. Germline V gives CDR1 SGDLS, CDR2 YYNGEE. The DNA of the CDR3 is TGTGCCAGCACACTGGAGGACCGTTACAATGAGCAGTTCTTC. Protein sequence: CASTLEDRYNEQFF.